The clone carrying this TCR beta chain showed up just a few times. The data originate from a study of cytomegalovirus exposure and HLA in healthy donors. The PCR was carried out with 60 Vbeta primers and 13 Jbeta primers. Repertoires were generated with immunoSEQ multiplex PCR, while TCRdb's copy carries only in-frame clones and drops some. The sample lists more than 95,000 clones, 60% to 80% occurring once. CDR3 size: 16 residues. Germline V gene lookup returns CDR1 SGHTA and CDR2 FQGNSA. J lost 4 bases, V lost 5 bases, and 6 bases had no gene match. This sequence joins TRBV7-2 and TRBJ2-3, with 13 bases matching TRBD2. The sample was PBMCs. The receptor was isolated from a man in his forties or fifties in good health and CMV-seropositive. CDR3 DNA sequence: TGTGCCAGCAGCCCCAGGACTAGCGGGGGAGCAGATACGCAGTATTTT. It encodes CASSPRTSGGADTQYF.